Below are 27 T cell receptor beta chains sequenced from a single sample in a study of sequential checkpoint blockade in melanoma (dated by TCRdb to the late 2010s). Libraries came from the immunoSEQ multiplex PCR assay. TCRdb mirrors the immuneACCESS table, restricted to in-frame sequences. Some clones are absent from its copies; in checked studies, under half trace to an unresolved V gene, and the reason for the others is unknown. In all, the sample holds approximately 12,000 clones, and about 80% of those were seen once. The ten largest clones take up less than 60% of the sample. The sample's treatment or condition label, decoded: randomized to nivolumab then ipilimumab (arm A) or the reverse (arm B). Sequences were derived from CD8+ T cells sorted from blood (inferred from file names), sampled from a patient given nivolumab and ipilimumab in sequence. These receptors were collected from a human donor with melanoma.

The chain uses TRBV4-3 and TRBJ1-2; D is uncertain. Trimming stripped 4 bases from V and 8 bases from J, with 11 bases between. From germline, CDR1 is LGHNA and CDR2 YSLEER. The CDR3 has 12 residues. CDR3 residues: CASSLPNRGYTF. In DNA, the CDR3 is TGCGCCAGCAGCCTACCCAATCGGGGCTACACCTTC.

This chain joins TRBV18 and TRBJ2-2, with 8 bases identical to TRBD2. There are 17 residues in the CDR3. Germline V CDR1 and CDR2: KGHSH, LQKENI. V lost 5 bases to trimming and J lost 4 bases; unmatched junction nucleotides: 12. The CDR3 DNA is TGTGCCAGCTCATCCTCCGAGAGCGGGGGTTTCACCGGGGAGCTGTTTTTT. Protein product: CASSSSESGGFTGELFF.

The chain recombines TRBV6-5 with TRBJ2-5; 11 positions agree with TRBD2. Germline lookup yields CDR1 MNHEY and CDR2 SVGAGI. Germline trimming cut 4 bases from V and 0 bases from J; bases unmatched to any gene: 4. CDR3 length: 16 amino acids. The CDR3 DNA is TGTGCCAGCAGTTTGACTAGCGGGGAGTACCAAGAGACCCAGTACTTC. This sequence encodes CASSLTSGEYQETQYF.

The chain couples TRBV7-9 to TRBJ2-3, with 10 bases aligning to TRBD1. CDR3 length equals 17 residues. CDR1 is SEHNR and CDR2 is FQNEAQ in the germline V gene (reference sequence). V lost 6 bases and J lost 5; bases outside the gene matches: 14. CDR3 in amino acids: CASRFSTGQGRIDTQYF. The DNA for the CDR3 is TGTGCCAGCAGATTTTCGACGGGACAGGGGAGGATAGATACGCAGTATTTT.

This chain joins TRBV15 and TRBJ2-1, with 8 nucleotides matching TRBD2. V gave up 4 bases and J gave up 2 bases; unmatched junction bases: 7. The CDR3 is 16 residues long. CDR1 LNHNV and CDR2 YYDKDF come from the germline V gene (reference sequence). The CDR3 loop reads CATSTSGGNTYNEQFF. As DNA, the CDR3 is TGTGCCACCAGCACCAGCGGGGGAAACACCTACAATGAGCAGTTCTTC. Supplemented by reference TRBV15 and TRBJ2-1, the full variable domain reads DAMVIQNPRYQVTQFGKPVTLSCSQTLNHNVMYWYQQKSSQAPKLLFHYYDKDFNNEADTPDNFQSRRPNTSFCFLDIRSPGLGDTAMYLCATSTSGGNTYNEQFFGPGTRLTVL.

A single count supports this clone. The chain combines TRBV6-6 with TRBJ1-2; 9 nucleotides align to TRBD1. The CDR3 loop spans 14 amino acids. The V segment lost 7 bases and the J segment 4 bases; nucleotides outside the gene matches: 7. Germline V gene sequence: CDR1 MNHNY, CDR2 SVGAGI (reference sequence). CDR3 sequence (DNA): TGTGCCAGCACACAGGGGGCAGATCCCTATGGCTACACCTTC. Translation: CASTQGADPYGYTF.

This chain joins TRBV19 and TRBJ2-1; TRBD2 matches 9 bases. This CDR3 is 16 amino acids long. Germline V gives CDR1 LNHDA, CDR2 SQIVND (reference sequence). Trimming took 7 bases from V and 0 from J; bases not matched to a gene: 7. The chain's CDR3 is CASTVAGASSYNEQFF. The CDR3 DNA reads as TGTGCCAGTACGGTAGCGGGGGCGAGCTCCTACAATGAGCAGTTCTTC.

The V gene is TRBV15, the J gene TRBJ1-5; a possible D gene is TRBD1 (5 bases). In germline, CDR1 is LNHNV, CDR2 YYDKDF (reference sequence). Trimming removed 3 bases at V and 1 base at J, with 10 bases between. The CDR3 loop spans 15 amino acids. The CDR3 bases are TGTGCCACCAGCAGCGCGGCAGGGAGCAATCAGCCCCAGCATTTT. As protein: CATSSAAGSNQPQHF. The whole variable domain, remainder taken from reference TRBV15 and TRBJ1-5, is DAMVIQNPRYQVTQFGKPVTLSCSQTLNHNVMYWYQQKSSQAPKLLFHYYDKDFNNEADTPDNFQSRRPNTSFCFLDIRSPGLGDTAMYLCATSSAAGSNQPQHFGDGTRLSIL.

This clone appeared a few times. This chain joins TRBV10-3 and TRBJ1-2; 9 nucleotides align to TRBD1. The germline gives CDR1 ENHRY, CDR2 SYGVKD. V shed 3 bases, J shed 8 bases, and the junction held 7 bases outside the gene matches. This CDR3 is built from 14 residues. CDR3 coding DNA: TGTGCCATCAGTGAAGGGGACAGGGCGGCAGGCTACACCTTC. As protein: CAISEGDRAAGYTF.

V and J are TRBV6-5 and TRBJ2-1; D is perhaps TRBD2 (7 bases). The V end was cut by 11 bases, the J end by 3 bases, with 20 bases between. This CDR3 spans 15 amino acids. Germline V gives CDR1 MNHEY, CDR2 SVGAGI. CDR3 in DNA: TGTGCCGCCGGGGGTCGCGGGGGCAGCTACAATGAGCAGTTCTTC. Protein product: CAAGGRGGSYNEQFF.

The V gene is TRBV27, the J gene TRBJ2-7; D perhaps matches TRBD1 (5 bases). Germline loops: CDR1 MNHEY, CDR2 SMNVEV (reference sequence). V was trimmed by 5 bases and J by 2 bases, leaving 13 bases between them. CDR3 size: 14 residues. The CDR3 region has the DNA TGTGCCAGCAGTCAAGGGGCTGCAGCCTACGAGCAGTACTTC. Its translation is CASSQGAAAYEQYF.

The V and J genes are TRBV7-9 and TRBJ2-5; 7 nucleotides align to TRBD1. The V gene end was trimmed by 5 bases and the J gene end by 2 bases; junction bases not matched to a gene: 11. Germline values: CDR1 SEHNR, CDR2 FQNEAQ (reference sequence). The CDR3 has 16 residues. The CDR3 is CASSLSTTTGQETQYF. The CDR3 region has the DNA TGTGCCAGCAGCCTAAGCACAACGACAGGGCAAGAGACCCAGTACTTC.

This clone came up a few times. CDR3 residues: CATSPPQQGRYGYTF. CDR3 DNA: TGTGCCACCTCGCCCCCGCAACAGGGCCGCTATGGCTACACCTTC. This chain connects TRBV28 to TRBJ1-2, with a possible D match to TRBD1 (6 bases). Germline V CDR1 and CDR2: MDHEN, SYDVKM. The CDR3 runs 15 residues. With 10 bases removed from V and 4 bases from J, the gap between germline ends came to 22 bases.

This sequence joins TRBV19 and TRBJ2-7; D may be TRBD2 (7 bases). This CDR3 contains 16 residues. Between the trimmed V and J ends, which lost 5 bases and 3 bases, there was a span of 20 bases. Looked up from germline, CDR1 is LNHDA and CDR2 is SQIVND (reference sequence). CDR3 loop: CASSEIVWGGNYEQYF. Written as DNA, the CDR3 is TGTGCCAGTAGTGAGATCGTTTGGGGGGGCAACTACGAGCAGTACTTC. The full variable domain, its missing parts supplied by reference TRBV19 and TRBJ2-7, is DGGITQSPKYLFRKEGQNVTLSCEQNLNHDAMYWYRQDPGQGLRLIYYSQIVNDFQKGDIAEGYSVSREKKESFPLTVTSAQKNPTAFYLCASSEIVWGGNYEQYFGPGTRLTVT.

The chain joins TRBV5-1 to TRBJ2-1; 9 nucleotides agree with TRBD2. The germline V gene encodes CDR1 SGHRS and CDR2 YFSETQ. Trimming took 5 bases from V and 8 from J; bases not matched to a gene: 8. The CDR3 extends over 14 amino acids. The CDR3 DNA reads TGCGCCAGCAGTTTCGAGCGGGGGGTGTATGAGCAGTTCTTC. Translated, it gives CASSFERGVYEQFF.

With regard to this clone: Other DNA sequences of this sample code for an identical CDR3. The chain joins TRBV5-4 to TRBJ2-2, with D tentatively TRBD1 (6 bases). The germline gives CDR1 SGHNT, CDR2 YYREEE (reference sequence). This CDR3 comprises 16 residues. V was clipped by 4 bases and J by 0 bases, with 13 bases between them. CDR3: CASSLGASANTGELFF. DNA for the CDR3: TGTGCCAGCAGCCTGGGGGCCTCGGCGAACACCGGGGAGCTGTTTTTT. Using reference TRBV5-4 and TRBJ2-2 for the parts outside the CDR3, the full variable domain is ETGVTQSPTHLIKTRGQQVTLRCSSQSGHNTVSWYQQALGQGPQFIFQYYREEENGRGNFPPRFSGLQFPNYSSELNVNALELDDSALYLCASSLGASANTGELFFGEGSRLTVL.

The chain recombines TRBV7-8 with TRBJ2-7; 14 bases fit TRBD2. This CDR3 has 16 residues. J gave up 0 bases and V 3 bases, and 1 base lay outside the gene matches. Germline assignment: CDR1 SGHVS and CDR2 FQNEAQ. CDR3: CASSFGLAGGSYEQYF. The CDR3 DNA sequence: TGTGCCAGCAGCTTTGGACTAGCGGGGGGCTCCTACGAGCAGTACTTC.

The chain uses TRBV27 and TRBJ1-1, with 9 bases identical to TRBD1. The V gene end was trimmed by 5 bases and the J gene end by 4 bases; junction bases not matched to a gene: 11. CDR1 MNHEY and CDR2 SMNVEV come from the germline V gene (reference sequence). The CDR3 covers 16 residues. CDR3 DNA: TGTGCCAGCAGTCTTCAGACGACAGGGGGAGTCACTGAAGCTTTCTTT. Translating gives CASSLQTTGGVTEAFF.

The chain is built from TRBV5-1 and TRBJ1-2, with 7 bases lining up with TRBD1. The CDR3 is 14 residues long. J gave up 8 bases and V 3 bases, and 10 bases lay outside the gene matches. Germline V gene data show CDR1 as SGHRS and CDR2 as YFSETQ. Here the CDR3 reads CASSSNRGQKGYTF. Written as DNA, the CDR3 is TGCGCCAGCAGCTCAAACAGGGGCCAAAAGGGCTACACCTTC.

The rearrangement joins TRBV25-1 to TRBJ1-2, with 8 bases aligning to TRBD1. Germline loops: CDR1 MGHDK, CDR2 SYGVNS. This CDR3 has 12 residues. J was trimmed by 6 bases and V by 6 bases; bases with no gene match: 3. The CDR3 is CASRTGVHGYTF. The CDR3 coding sequence is TGTGCCAGCAGGACAGGGGTGCATGGCTACACCTTC.

This chain links TRBV5-6 with TRBJ2-7; 7 bases align to TRBD1. The CDR3 has 15 residues. CDR1 SGHDT and CDR2 YYEEEE come from the germline V gene. J lost 3 bases, V lost 4 bases, and 10 bases had no gene match. CDR3 sequence: CASSPSGTVFYEQYF. CDR3 coding DNA: TGTGCCAGCAGCCCGTCCGGGACAGTTTTCTACGAGCAGTACTTC.

The J gene is TRBJ1-1, the V gene TRBV6-6; TRBD1 is a possible D gene (6 bases). Germline CDR1 is MNHNY and CDR2 is SVGAGI (reference sequence). This CDR3 contains 15 residues. Trimming pared 2 bases from V and 2 bases from J, leaving 12 bases between. The CDR3 loop reads CASSYGSGDNTEAFF. The CDR3 nucleotides are TGTGCCAGCAGTTACGGTTCAGGGGACAACACTGAAGCTTTCTTT.

This chain connects TRBV7-9 to TRBJ2-7, with 9 positions matching TRBD2. J was trimmed by 7 bases and V by 4 bases; bases with no gene match: 11. This CDR3 comprises 15 residues. Germline V gene sequence: CDR1 SEHNR, CDR2 FQNEAQ (reference sequence). CDR3 sequence (DNA): TGTGCCAGCAGCTCCCCCCTAGCGGGGACCTTGGAGCAGTACTTC. Protein sequence: CASSSPLAGTLEQYF. The full variable domain, completed using reference TRBV7-9 and TRBJ2-7, is DTGVSQNPRHKITKRGQNVTFRCDPISEHNRLYWYRQTLGQGPEFLTYFQNEAQLEKSRLLSDRFSAERPKGSFSTLEIQRTEQGDSAMYLCASSSPLAGTLEQYFGPGTRLTVT.

The V call is TRBV19, the J call TRBJ2-7, with D tentatively TRBD2 (5 bases). With 10 bases removed from V and 4 bases from J, the gap between germline ends came to 17 bases. The germline CDR1 and CDR2 sequences are LNHDA and SQIVND (reference sequence). The CDR3 totals 13 residues. The CDR3 DNA is TGTGCCACCGCCCCGACTAATGGGTACGAGCAGTACTTC. It yields the protein CATAPTNGYEQYF.

The gene calls are TRBV7-9 and TRBJ2-1; 8 positions agree with TRBD2. J was trimmed by 2 bases and V by 0 bases; bases with no gene match: 6. CDR1 SEHNR and CDR2 FQNEAQ come from the germline V gene (reference sequence). CDR3 size: 17 residues. The CDR3 DNA follows: TGTGCCAGCAGCTTAGCTTTAAGCGGGGGAACCTACAATGAGCAGTTCTTC. Amino acids: CASSLALSGGTYNEQFF.

CDR3 bases: TGTGCCAGCAGCTCTGGACAGGGTACAGGGGGAAACAATCAGCCCCAGCATTTT. Translating gives CASSSGQGTGGNNQPQHF. The genes are TRBV5-5 and TRBJ1-5, with 8 bases that match TRBD1. After removal of 3 bases from V and 3 bases from J, the junction contained 14 bases not matched to a gene. CDR1 SGHKS and CDR2 YYEKEE come from the germline V gene (reference sequence). The CDR3 has 18 amino acids. Filled out from reference TRBV5-5 and TRBJ1-5, the complete variable domain reads DAGVTQSPTHLIKTRGQQVTLRCSPISGHKSVSWYQQVLGQGPQFIFQYYEKEERGRGNFPDRFSARQFPNYSSELNVNALLLGDSALYLCASSSGQGTGGNNQPQHFGDGTRLSIL.

V is TRBV13 and J is TRBJ2-5; D is possibly TRBD2 (7 bases). The CDR3 contains 13 residues. Trimming shortened V by 1 base and J by 5 bases, and 8 bases separated the two germline ends. Germline-derived CDR1 and CDR2 are PRHDT and FYEKMQ (reference sequence). The CDR3 nucleotides read TGTGCCAGCAGCTTAGAGGGGGGGGAGACCCAGTACTTC. As protein: CASSLEGGETQYF.